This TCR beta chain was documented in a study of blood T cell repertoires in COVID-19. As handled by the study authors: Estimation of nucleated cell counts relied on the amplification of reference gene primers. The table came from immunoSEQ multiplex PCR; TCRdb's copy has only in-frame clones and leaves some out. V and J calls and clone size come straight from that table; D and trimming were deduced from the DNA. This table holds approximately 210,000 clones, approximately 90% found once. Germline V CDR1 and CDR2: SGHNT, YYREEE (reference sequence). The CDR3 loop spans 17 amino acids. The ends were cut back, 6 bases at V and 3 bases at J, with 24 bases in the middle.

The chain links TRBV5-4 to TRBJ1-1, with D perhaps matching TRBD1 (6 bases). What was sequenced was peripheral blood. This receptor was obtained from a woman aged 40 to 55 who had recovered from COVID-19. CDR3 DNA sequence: TGTGCCAGCACCTCTGGGGCAGGGGAAATCATTTACACTGAAGCTTTCTTT. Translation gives CASTSGAGEIIYTEAFF.